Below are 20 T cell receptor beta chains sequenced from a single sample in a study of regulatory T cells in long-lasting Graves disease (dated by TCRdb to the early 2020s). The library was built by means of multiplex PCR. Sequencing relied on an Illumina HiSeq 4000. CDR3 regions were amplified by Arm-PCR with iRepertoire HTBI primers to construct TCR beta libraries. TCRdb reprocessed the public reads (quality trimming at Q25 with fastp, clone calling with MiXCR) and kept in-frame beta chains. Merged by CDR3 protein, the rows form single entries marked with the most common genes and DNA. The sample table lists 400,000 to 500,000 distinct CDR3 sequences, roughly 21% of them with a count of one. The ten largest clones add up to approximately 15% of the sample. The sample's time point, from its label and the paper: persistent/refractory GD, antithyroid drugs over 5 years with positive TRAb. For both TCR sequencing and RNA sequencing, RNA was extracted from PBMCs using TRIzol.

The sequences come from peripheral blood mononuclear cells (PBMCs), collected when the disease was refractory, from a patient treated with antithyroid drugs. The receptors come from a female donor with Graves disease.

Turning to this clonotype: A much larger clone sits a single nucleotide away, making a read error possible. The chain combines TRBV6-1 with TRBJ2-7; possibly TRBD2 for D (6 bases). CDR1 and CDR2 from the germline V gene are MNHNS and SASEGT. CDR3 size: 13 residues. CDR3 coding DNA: TGTGCCACCAGCGGGCAGGTGTCTTTCGAGCGGTACTTC. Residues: CATSGQVSFERYF.

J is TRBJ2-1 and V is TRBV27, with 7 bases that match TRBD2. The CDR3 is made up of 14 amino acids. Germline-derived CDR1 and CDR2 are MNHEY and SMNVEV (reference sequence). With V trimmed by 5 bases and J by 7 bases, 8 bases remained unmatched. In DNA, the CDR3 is TGTGCCAGCAGTCCAATTATGGGGGGGAATGAGCAGTTCTTC. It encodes CASSPIMGGNEQFF.

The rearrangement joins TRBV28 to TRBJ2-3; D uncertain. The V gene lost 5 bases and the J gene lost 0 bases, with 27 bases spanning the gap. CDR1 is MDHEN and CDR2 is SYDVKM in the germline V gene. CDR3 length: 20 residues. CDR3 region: CASSTLPPFEFWASTDTQYF. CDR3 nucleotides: TGTGCCAGCAGTACCCTGCCCCCATTTGAATTTTGGGCTAGCACAGATACGCAGTATTTT. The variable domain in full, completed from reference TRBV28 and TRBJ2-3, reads DVKVTQSSRYLVKRTGEKVFLECVQDMDHENMFWYRQDPGLGLRLIYFSYDVKMKEKGDIPEGYSVSREKKERFSLILESASTNQTSMYLCASSTLPPFEFWASTDTQYFGPGTRLTVL.

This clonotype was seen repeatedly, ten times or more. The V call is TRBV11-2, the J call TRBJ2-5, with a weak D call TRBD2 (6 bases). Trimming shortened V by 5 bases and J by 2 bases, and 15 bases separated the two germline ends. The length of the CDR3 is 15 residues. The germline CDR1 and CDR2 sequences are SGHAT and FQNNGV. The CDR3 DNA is TGTGCCAGCAGCCCCCGACCCAGCGGGCAAGAGACCCAGTACTTC. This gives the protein CASSPRPSGQETQYF.

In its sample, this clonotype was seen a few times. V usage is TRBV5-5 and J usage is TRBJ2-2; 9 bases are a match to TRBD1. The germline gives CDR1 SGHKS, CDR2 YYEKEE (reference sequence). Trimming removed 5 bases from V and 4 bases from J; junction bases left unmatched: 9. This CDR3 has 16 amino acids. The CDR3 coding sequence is TGTGCCAGCAGTCGCCTCGACAGGGGGGTCACCGGGGAGCTGTTTTTT. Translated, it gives CASSRLDRGVTGELFF.

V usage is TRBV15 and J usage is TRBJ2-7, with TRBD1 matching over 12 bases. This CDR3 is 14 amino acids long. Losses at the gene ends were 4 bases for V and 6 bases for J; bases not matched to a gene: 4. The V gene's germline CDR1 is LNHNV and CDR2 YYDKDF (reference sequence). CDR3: CATSTGTGGIEQYF. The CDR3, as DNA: TGTGCCACCAGCACTGGGACAGGGGGCATCGAGCAGTACTTC.

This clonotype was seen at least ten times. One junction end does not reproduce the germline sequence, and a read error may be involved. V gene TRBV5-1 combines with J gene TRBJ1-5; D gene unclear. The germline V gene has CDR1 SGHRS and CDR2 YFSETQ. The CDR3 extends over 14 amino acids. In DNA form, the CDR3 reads TGTGCCAGCAGCTTGTCGGGTGGGGATCAGCCCCAGCATTTT. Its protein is CASSLSGGDQPQHF.

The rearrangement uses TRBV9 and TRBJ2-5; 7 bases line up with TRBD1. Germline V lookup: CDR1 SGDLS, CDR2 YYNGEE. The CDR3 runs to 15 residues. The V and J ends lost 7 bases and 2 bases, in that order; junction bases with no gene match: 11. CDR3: CASLPEGTAQETQYF. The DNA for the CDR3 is TGTGCCAGCCTCCCAGAAGGGACAGCGCAAGAGACCCAGTACTTC.

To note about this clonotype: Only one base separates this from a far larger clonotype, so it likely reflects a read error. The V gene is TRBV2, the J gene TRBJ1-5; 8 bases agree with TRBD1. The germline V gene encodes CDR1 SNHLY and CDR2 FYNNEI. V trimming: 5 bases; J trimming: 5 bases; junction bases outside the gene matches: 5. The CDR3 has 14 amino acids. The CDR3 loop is CASSCQGAYQPQHF. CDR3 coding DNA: TGTGCCAGCAGTTGTCAGGGGGCCTATCAGCCCCAGCATTTT.

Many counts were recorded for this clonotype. The CDR3 is CASSLGGLANTGELFF. The DNA for the CDR3 is TGCGCCAGCAGCTTGGGGGGACTAGCGAACACCGGGGAGCTGTTTTTT. The rearrangement links TRBV5-1 to TRBJ2-2; 8 bases are shared with TRBD2. V shed 0 bases, J shed 0 bases, and the junction held 1 base outside the gene matches. Germline V gives CDR1 SGHRS, CDR2 YFSETQ. CDR3 length: 16 amino acids. The complete variable domain, with remaining parts taken from reference TRBV5-1 and TRBJ2-2, reads KAGVTQTPRYLIKTRGQQVTLSCSPISGHRSVSWYQQTPGQGLQFLFEYFSETQRNKGNFPGRFSGRQFSNSRSEMNVSTLELGDSALYLCASSLGGLANTGELFFGEGSRLTVL.

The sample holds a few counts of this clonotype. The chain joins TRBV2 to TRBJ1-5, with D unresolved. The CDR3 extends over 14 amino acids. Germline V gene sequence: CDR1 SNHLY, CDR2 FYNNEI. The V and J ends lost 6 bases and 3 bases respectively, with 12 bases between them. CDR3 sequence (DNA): TGTGCCAGCAGATTTGACTCTTACAATCAGCCCCAGCATTTT. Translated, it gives CASRFDSYNQPQHF.

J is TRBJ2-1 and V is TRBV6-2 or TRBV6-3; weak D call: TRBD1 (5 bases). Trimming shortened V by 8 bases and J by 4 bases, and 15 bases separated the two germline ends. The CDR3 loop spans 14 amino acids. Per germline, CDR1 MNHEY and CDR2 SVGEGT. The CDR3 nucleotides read TGTGCCAGCTCACCGTTAGGGGCATACAATGAGCAGTTCTTC. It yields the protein CASSPLGAYNEQFF.

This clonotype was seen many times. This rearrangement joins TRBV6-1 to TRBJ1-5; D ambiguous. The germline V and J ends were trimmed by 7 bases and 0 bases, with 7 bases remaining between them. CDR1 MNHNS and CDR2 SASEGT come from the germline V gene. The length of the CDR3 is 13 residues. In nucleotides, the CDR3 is TGTGCCAGCACGGTTGATAGCAATCAGCCCCAGCATTTT. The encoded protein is CASTVDSNQPQHF.

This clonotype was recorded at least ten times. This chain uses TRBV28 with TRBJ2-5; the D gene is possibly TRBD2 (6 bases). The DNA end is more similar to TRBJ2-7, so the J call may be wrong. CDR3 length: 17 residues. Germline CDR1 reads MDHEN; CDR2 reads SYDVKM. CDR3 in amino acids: CASSLEGTRDWSYEQYF. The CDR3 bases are TGTGCCAGCAGTTTAGAGGGGACGCGGGATTGGTCCTACGAGCAGTACTTC.

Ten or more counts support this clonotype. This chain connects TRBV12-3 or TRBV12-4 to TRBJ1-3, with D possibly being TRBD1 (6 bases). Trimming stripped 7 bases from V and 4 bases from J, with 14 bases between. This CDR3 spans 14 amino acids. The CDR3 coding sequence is TGTGCCAGCATCCGTCGGGGGCTGGGAAACACCATATATTTT. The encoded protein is CASIRRGLGNTIYF.

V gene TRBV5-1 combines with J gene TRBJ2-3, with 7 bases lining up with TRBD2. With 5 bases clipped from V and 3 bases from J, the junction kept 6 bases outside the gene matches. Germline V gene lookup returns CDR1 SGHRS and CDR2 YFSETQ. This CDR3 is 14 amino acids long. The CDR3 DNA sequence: TGCGCCAGCAGAGGTCTAGCGGTGACAGATACGCAGTATTTT. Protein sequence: CASRGLAVTDTQYF. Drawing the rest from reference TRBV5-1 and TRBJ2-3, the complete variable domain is KAGVTQTPRYLIKTRGQQVTLSCSPISGHRSVSWYQQTPGQGLQFLFEYFSETQRNKGNFPGRFSGRQFSNSRSEMNVSTLELGDSALYLCASRGLAVTDTQYFGPGTRLTVL.

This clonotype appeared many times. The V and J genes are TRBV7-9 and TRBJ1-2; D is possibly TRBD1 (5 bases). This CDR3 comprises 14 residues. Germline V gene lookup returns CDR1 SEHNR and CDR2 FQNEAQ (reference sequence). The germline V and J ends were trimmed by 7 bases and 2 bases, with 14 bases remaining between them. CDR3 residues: CASNPDSLNYGYTF. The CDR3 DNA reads TGTGCCAGCAACCCAGACAGCCTGAACTATGGCTACACCTTC.

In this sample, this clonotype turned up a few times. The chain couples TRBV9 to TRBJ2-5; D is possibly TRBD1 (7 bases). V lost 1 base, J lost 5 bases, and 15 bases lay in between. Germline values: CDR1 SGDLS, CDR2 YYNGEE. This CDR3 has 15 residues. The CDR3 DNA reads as TGTGCCAGCAGCGTAATGGAGGGGGCGGGGGAGACCCAGTACTTC. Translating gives CASSVMEGAGETQYF.

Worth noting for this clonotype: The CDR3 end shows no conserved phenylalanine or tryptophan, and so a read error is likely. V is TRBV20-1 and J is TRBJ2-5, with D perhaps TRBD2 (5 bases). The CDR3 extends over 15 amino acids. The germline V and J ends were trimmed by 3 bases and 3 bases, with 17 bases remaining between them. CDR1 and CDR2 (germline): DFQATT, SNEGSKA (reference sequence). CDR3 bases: TGCAGTGCTAGTCCCATTACCCACGGGGAAGAGACCCAGTACTAC. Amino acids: CSASPITHGEETQYY.

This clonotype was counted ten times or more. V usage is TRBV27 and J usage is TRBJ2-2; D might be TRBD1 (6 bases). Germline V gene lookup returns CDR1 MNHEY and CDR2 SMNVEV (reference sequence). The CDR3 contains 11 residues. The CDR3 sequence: CATGTTGELFF. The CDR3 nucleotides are TGTGCTACAGGGACCACCGGGGAGCTGTTTTTT.